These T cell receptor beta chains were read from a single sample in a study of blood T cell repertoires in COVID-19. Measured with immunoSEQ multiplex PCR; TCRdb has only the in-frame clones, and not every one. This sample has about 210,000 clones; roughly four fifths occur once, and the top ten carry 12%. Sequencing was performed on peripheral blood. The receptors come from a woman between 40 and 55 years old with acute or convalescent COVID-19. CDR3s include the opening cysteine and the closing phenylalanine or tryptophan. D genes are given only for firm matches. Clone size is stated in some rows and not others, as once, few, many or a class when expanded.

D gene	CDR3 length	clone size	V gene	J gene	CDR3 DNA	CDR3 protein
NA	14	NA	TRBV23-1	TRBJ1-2	TGCGCCAGCAGTCAAACCACAGGCGGGAATGGCTACACCTTC	CASSQTTGGNGYTF
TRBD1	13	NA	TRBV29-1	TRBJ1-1	TGCAGCGTTAACAGGGGGCTATACACTGAAGCTTTCTTT	CSVNRGLYTEAFF
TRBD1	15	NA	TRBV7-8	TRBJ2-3	TGTGCCAGCAGCTTCCGGGACAGGAGCACAGATACGCAGTATTTT	CASSFRDRSTDTQYF
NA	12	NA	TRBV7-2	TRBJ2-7	TGTGCCAGCAGCCGACAGATTCACGAGCAGTACTTC	CASSRQIHEQYF
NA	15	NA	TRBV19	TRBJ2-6	TGTGCCAGTAGGCGGGCCCTGGGTGGGGCCAACGTCCTGACTTTC	CASRRALGGANVLTF
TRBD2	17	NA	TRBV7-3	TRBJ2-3	TGTGCCAGCAGCCTGGGACGGATGCGGGGGGCCATGAATACGCAGTATTTT	CASSLGRMRGAMNTQYF
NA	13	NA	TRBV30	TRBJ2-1	TGTGCCTGTACTCCGAGCTCCTACAATGAGCAGTTCTTC	CACTPSSYNEQFF
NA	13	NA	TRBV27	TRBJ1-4	TGTGCCAGCACGGGACAACCTAATGAAAAACTGTTTTTT	CASTGQPNEKLFF
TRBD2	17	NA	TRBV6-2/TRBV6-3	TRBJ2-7	TGTGCCAGCAGTTACTCGGCAGGGGACGGGGGGGACTACGAGCAGTACTTC	CASSYSAGDGGDYEQYF
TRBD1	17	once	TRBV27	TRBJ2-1	TGTGCCAGCAGTTTCCTTCGGACAGGGAGCTCCTACAATGAGCAGTTCTTC	CASSFLRTGSSYNEQFF
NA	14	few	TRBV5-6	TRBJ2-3	TGTGCCAGCAGCCCCGAACCGGGCACAGATACGCAGTATTTT	CASSPEPGTDTQYF
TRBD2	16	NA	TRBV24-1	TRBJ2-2	TGTGCCACCAGTGAAGCTAGCGGCTATAACACCGGGGAGCTGTTTTTT	CATSEASGYNTGELFF
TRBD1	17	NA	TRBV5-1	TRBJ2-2	TGCGCCAGCAGCGATGCCACAGGGGTAACGAACACCGGGGAGCTGTTTTTT	CASSDATGVTNTGELFF
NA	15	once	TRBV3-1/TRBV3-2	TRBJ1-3	TGTGCCAGCAGCCAAGATGGCAGCTCTGGAAACACCATATATTTT	CASSQDGSSGNTIYF
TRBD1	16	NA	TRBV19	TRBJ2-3	TGTGCCAGTAGTAGAGGGACAGGGCCTAGCACAGATACGCAGTATTTT	CASSRGTGPSTDTQYF
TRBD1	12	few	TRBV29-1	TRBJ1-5	TGCAGGGAGGGACAGAGAAATCAGCCCCAGCATTTT	CREGQRNQPQHF